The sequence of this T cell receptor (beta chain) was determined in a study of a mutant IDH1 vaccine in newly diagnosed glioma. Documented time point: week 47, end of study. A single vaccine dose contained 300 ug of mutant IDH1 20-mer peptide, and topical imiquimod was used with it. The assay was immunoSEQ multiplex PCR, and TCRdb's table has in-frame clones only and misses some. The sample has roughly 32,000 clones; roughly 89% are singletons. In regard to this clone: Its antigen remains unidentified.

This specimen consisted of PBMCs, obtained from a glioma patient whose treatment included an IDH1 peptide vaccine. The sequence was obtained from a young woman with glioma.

CDR3 protein: CASSDRVAYEQYF. As DNA, the CDR3 is TGCGCCAGCAGCGACAGGGTCGCCTACGAGCAGTACTTC. The chain links TRBV5-1 to TRBJ2-7; 7 bases map to TRBD1. Germline loops: CDR1 SGHRS, CDR2 YFSETQ. The junction had 3 bases not matched to a gene; V was cut back by 4 bases and J by 2 bases. The CDR3 runs to 13 residues.